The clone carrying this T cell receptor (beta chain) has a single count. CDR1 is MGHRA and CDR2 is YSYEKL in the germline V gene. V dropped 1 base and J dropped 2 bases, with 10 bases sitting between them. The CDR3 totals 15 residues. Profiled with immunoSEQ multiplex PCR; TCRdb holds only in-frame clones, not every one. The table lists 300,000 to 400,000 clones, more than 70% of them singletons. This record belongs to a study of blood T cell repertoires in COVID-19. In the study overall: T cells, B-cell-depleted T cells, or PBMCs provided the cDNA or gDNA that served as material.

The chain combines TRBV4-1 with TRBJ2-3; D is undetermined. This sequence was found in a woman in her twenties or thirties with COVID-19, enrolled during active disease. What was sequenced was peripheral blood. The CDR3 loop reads CASSQVLSLTDTQYF. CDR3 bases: TGCGCCAGCAGCCAAGTTCTATCACTCACAGATACGCAGTATTTT.